This T cell receptor (beta chain) was found in a study of cytomegalovirus exposure and HLA in healthy donors (dated 2017 in TCRdb). Background on the whole study: In an earlier analysis of some 550 of the donors, under 300 Gb of sequence data and 95 million to 130 million unique TCR beta sequences from roughly 190 million T cells were reported. About 300 gigabases of sequencing data and tens of millions of unique TCR sequences were included in an early release covering 500 to 750 HLA-typed donors. Among the 398 genotyped donors, around 79% belonged to the genetic ancestry cluster associated with self-reported Caucasian donors. The study aimed to test whether cataloging public T cell receptors could reveal signatures of past pathogen exposure. Using immunosequencing, the study profiled T cell repertoires from some 670 subjects and related those repertoires to cytomegalovirus serostatus. In addition to the first cohort of approximately 670 subjects, a separate validation cohort of around 110 different subjects was used. To predict cytomegalovirus infection status, the study combined high-throughput TCR immunosequencing, statistical association of individual TCRs with disease status, and machine learning. To study patterns of TCR occurrence, a later analysis re-analyzed previously published TCR beta repertoires from more than 550 donors and added high-resolution HLA genotyping. The later analysis used no new phenotypic data to find candidate immune exposures, relying instead on TCR beta sequences and their occurrence across donors. In an earlier analysis of 550 to 700 of the donors, high-throughput TCR beta sequencing was used to judge whether each TCR beta V gene segment behaved as functional or pseudogenic. Donor age, sex, ethnicity and CMV serostatus were compiled alongside the repertoire data. Genome-wide SNP genotypes for about 55% of the 666 donors were used in a later genetic analysis, which treated that subset as a discovery cohort. Every repertoire in the discovery cohort had been generated on one and the same sequencing platform. HLA typing included class I and class II loci at four-digit resolution. Typing coverage differed by locus: A, B, C, DRB1 and DQB1 were typed in roughly 620-630 donors, DQA1 in 500 to 550, DPA1 in 600 to 610, and DPB1 in just under 480. Because of strong linkage in the cohort, roughly five DR-DQ haplotypes were treated as single units for association and clustering. Across some 400 genotyped donors of the cohort, an average of approximately 220,000 unique TCR beta nucleotide sequences per donor were sequenced, and roughly 20% of those sequences were non-productive.

In total, fewer than 750 healthy bone marrow donors made up the cohort. At the time of sampling, every cohort member was nominally healthy, though immune exposures that went unrecorded were likely present. The donor tested CMV seronegative and was one of the 352 seronegative cohort members. A peripheral blood sample was collected from each donor, and TCR beta sequencing was performed on peripheral blood mononuclear cells. The Qiagen DNeasy Blood Extraction Kit was used to extract genomic DNA from the blood cell samples. Library creation used the immunoSEQ multiplex PCR assay. A mixture of 60 forward primers for TCR Vbeta segments and 13 reverse primers for TCR Jbeta segments was used in the multiplex PCR. A multiplex PCR assay on genomic DNA amplified the CDR3 region of rearranged TCR beta genes. Amplified TCR beta libraries were sequenced as 87-base-pair reads on the Illumina HiSeq System. As for how the authors treated the data: A later analysis tallied tens of millions of unique TCR beta chains across the 700 or so repertoires, and about 10 million of those chains were shared by two or more donors. Raw reads were error-corrected and collapsed into unique sequences with a nearest-neighbor algorithm that merged closely related sequences to remove PCR and sequencing errors. Alignment of CDR3 sequences to IMGT reference sequences was used to assign V, D and J gene segments. For a sequence to be retained, at least a six-nucleotide match to both a V gene segment and a J gene segment was required. A rearrangement counted as productive if the CDR3 had no stop codons and remained in frame with V and J, and every other rearrangement counted as non-productive. CDR3 was defined by IMGT convention, running from the second conserved V-encoded cysteine to the conserved J-encoded phenylalanine. Sequences without an unambiguous match to a single V gene segment were excluded from the earlier analysis of approximately 600 of the donors. An earlier analysis of fewer than 650 of the donors classified V segments as functional when productive rearrangements were above 56.7% and as segregating when the standard deviation between donors was above 5%. A statistical classification framework was built for diagnosing cytomegalovirus status from the catalog of TCR beta chain sequences. In a later analysis, V and J genes were assigned by comparing TCR nucleotide sequences against IMGT/GENE-DB human TR gene sequences. Using the TCRdist pipeline, a later analysis assigned CDR3 sequences along with most-parsimonious VDJ recombination scenarios. A later analysis defined each TCR beta chain by its CDR3 amino acid sequence plus V-gene family, and excluded reads lacking a unique V-gene family. A later analysis removed roughly 590 highly shared, low-generation-probability nucleotide sequences to deal with suspected cross-contamination and a sequencing artifact. For each public chain, a later analysis derived a clonal expansion index from normalized ranks of inferred template counts within each repertoire. In a later analysis, generation probabilities were computed using a VDJ recombination model fitted to out-of-frame rearrangements, and the results were checked against IGoR. A later analysis scored TCR-TCR, TCR-HLA and TCR-CMV co-occurrence with hypergeometric tests, applying a repertoire-size bias correction to TCR pairs. In a later analysis, false discovery rates were estimated by permuting HLA or CMV assignments 20 times. In a later analysis, co-occurring TCRs were grouped using DBSCAN, with TCRdist sequence similarity added in when clustering inside HLA-allele-positive subsets. For co-occurrence clustering, repertoires with fewer than 30,000 or more than 120,000 public chains were excluded, along with roughly 5 repertoires with anomalous nucleotide sharing. TCRdb holds this immuneACCESS table with in-frame rearrangements only. Some clones are missing; in checked studies, unresolved V genes explain under half, and the rest has no known cause. The DNA was the basis for D and trimming; V, J and clone size are from that table. The sample table holds around 150,000 clones, of which about 74% were seen once. The biggest ten clones account for about 3.4% of the sample.

The CDR3, from cysteine to phenylalanine, totals 11 residues. Only the CDR3 DNA is retained, 33 bases long and in frame from the first base. The germline ends are 5 bases apart after V is trimmed by 5 bases and J by 7 bases. Taken from the germline V gene, the CDR1 and CDR2 loops are MGHRA and YSYEKL. The paper as a whole reports these results and caveats: In a later analysis, HLA-associated TCR beta chains showed more clonal expansion and lower generation probabilities than non-associated chains that were equally common. Most CMV-associated TCR beta chains appeared to be HLA-restricted in a later analysis, and the HLA associations seemed to be driven largely by CMV exposure. It was suggested by the authors that the approach could potentially be generalized to other disease states and immunological phenotypes. In a later genetic analysis, fewer N-insertions in productive TCRs were reported among donors in an Asian-associated ancestry cluster than the roughly 710-donor mean. Most TCR sequences were seen in very few donors, while some public TCRs were found in many individuals. Only TCR beta chains were sequenced in this cohort, and the absence of alpha or paired-chain data limited detectable features. In a later genetic analysis, a missense DCLRE1C variant was associated with V-gene and J-gene trimming of TCR beta chains, and the association was replicated in an independent cohort. In an earlier analysis of some 500 of the donors, most TCR beta V segments appeared in productive rearrangements about 87% or about 30% of the time, broadly matching IMGT annotations. Presence/absence analyses assumed roughly uniform sequencing depth across donors, an assumption that may not hold. The study listed approximately 160 TCR beta chains as associated with cytomegalovirus. For the cohort, immune exposure information was limited to CMV serostatus. In a later analysis, several top co-occurrence clusters were reported to appear linked to parvovirus B19, influenza, CMV and Epstein-Barr virus. According to a later analysis, TCR association rates differed among HLA loci, with DRB1 alleles showing the most associated TCRs and HLA-C alleles showing the fewest. The earlier analysis of about 600 of the donors excluded 15 to 20 rarely observed V segments, including chromosome 9 orphons, because counts were too low. A further reported finding was that TCR beta sequences accurately predicted the HLA-A and HLA-B alleles for most subjects in the first cohort. HLA typing was unavailable for some donors at each locus, so association tests used only the typed subset. A later analysis associated around 16,000 TCR beta sequences with specific HLA alleles at a false discovery rate of 0.05. A few of the identified cytomegalovirus-associated TCR beta chains were confirmed in vitro to be specific for cytomegalovirus antigens. When HLA alleles, especially DR and DQ, strongly co-occurred, attributing TCR associations to individual alleles was difficult. Because the 87-base-pair reads could not distinguish some IMGT-functional V segments, including TRBV6-2 and TRBV6-3, those segments were excluded. A group of highly shared sequence variants was considered likely to be a technical artifact of the sequencing pipeline. Linkage disequilibrium might explain the correlated functional status among segregating V segments, but an unknown experimental factor could not be ruled out. The classifier was reported to diagnose cytomegalovirus status with high specificity and sensitivity in both the original cohort and the validation cohort.

A word on this clone: The target of this receptor is not known. No per-base quality is available; no much larger clone lies one base away.

The sequencing sample was made of PBMCs. This TCR was sampled from a man aged 35 to 55 in good health and CMV-seronegative. Recombination linked TRBV4-1 to TRBJ2-2; the D gene cannot be named for sure. For the CDR3, the sequence is CASSFHGELFF. The nucleotide sequence reads as follows: TGCGCCAGCAGCTTCCACGGGGAGCTGTTTTTT.